These 4 T cell receptor beta chains were sequenced from one sample in a study of blood T cells in healthy people across ages. Combining a sample-barcoded 5' primer with a J-beta primer mix, a second PCR ran for roughly 7 to 12 cycles. TCRdb reanalysed the 5' RACE reads using MiXCR and keeps one entry per CDR3 protein. The sample gives around 1,500,000 distinct CDR3 sequences, around 39% of which show up once; 7.9% is in the top ten. The material sequenced was blood. These receptors were taken from a woman under 30 in good health.

The chain uses TRBV27 and TRBJ2-7, with D perhaps TRBD1 (5 bases). V was cut by 6 bases and J by 4 bases, with 19 bases left in between. The length of the CDR3 is 15 residues. Germline V gives CDR1 MNHEY, CDR2 SMNVEV (reference sequence). This CDR3 reads CASSTANSRVYEQYF. The CDR3 DNA follows: TGTGCCAGCAGCACTGCCAACTCCAGGGTGTACGAGCAGTACTTC.

The V gene is TRBV6-5, the J gene TRBJ2-1; the D gene is possibly TRBD2 (6 bases). This CDR3 region has 14 residues. Germline V gene data show CDR1 as MNHEY and CDR2 as SVGAGI. V was shortened by 7 bases and J by 5 bases, with 15 bases between the two germline ends. CDR3: CASTSGTGNNEQFF. Written as DNA, the CDR3 is TGTGCCAGCACCTCCGGGACTGGGAACAATGAGCAGTTCTTC.

This clonotype was recorded many times. The chain employs TRBV20-1 and TRBJ2-5; TRBD2 agrees at 8 bases. The germline V gene encodes CDR1 DFQATT and CDR2 SNEGSKA (reference sequence). The CDR3 is 14 amino acids. The junction had 10 bases not matched to a gene; V was cut back by 7 bases and J by 3 bases. CDR3 in amino acids: CSERSSGGKETQYF. CDR3 DNA sequence: TGCAGTGAGAGGTCGAGCGGGGGTAAAGAGACCCAGTACTTC.

V and J are TRBV12-5 and TRBJ2-1; 14 positions match TRBD2. The CDR3 sequence is 17 residues long. Germline values: CDR1 LGHNT, CDR2 FRNRAP. Trimming removed 4 bases from V and 7 bases from J; junction bases left unmatched: 9. The CDR3 region is CASGSPTGTSGSNEQFF. DNA of the CDR3: TGTGCTAGTGGTTCCCCGACCGGGACTAGCGGGAGTAATGAGCAGTTCTTC.